This entry lists 21 T cell receptor beta chains sequenced from one sample in a study of T cell responses to AZD1222 COVID-19 vaccine. The protocol was immunoSEQ multiplex PCR, while the TCRdb copy is restricted to in-frame clones and leaves out a portion. Altogether 95,000 to 110,000 clones are present, nearly 90% being singletons, with the ten largest covering approximately 4.8%. Sequenced here: peripheral blood, sampled 28 days after the second AZD1222 dose. The receptor source for this set is an adult who received the AZD1222 COVID-19 vaccine.

With respect to this clone: The same CDR3 can be traced to other DNA sequences in this sample. This chain connects TRBV7-8 to TRBJ1-1; D is ambiguous. This CDR3 has 14 residues. Germline V gene lookup returns CDR1 SGHVS and CDR2 FQNEAQ. V lost 4 bases and J lost 1, with 10 bases in between. The CDR3 loop reads CASSSRTGNTEAFF. Here the CDR3 DNA reads TGTGCCAGCAGCTCCCGGACGGGGAACACTGAAGCTTTCTTT.

This clone came up once. This chain uses TRBV3-1 (or the pseudogene TRBV3-2) with TRBJ1-5; TRBD1 matches 9 bases. Per the germline V gene, CDR1 is LGHDT and CDR2 is YNNKEL (reference sequence). The CDR3 length is 16 residues. J lost 5 bases, V lost 2 bases, and 7 bases had no gene match. CDR3 in amino acids: CASSQSGQGRHQPQHF. CDR3 DNA sequence: TGTGCCAGCAGCCAATCAGGACAGGGGAGGCATCAGCCCCAGCATTTT.

This chain joins TRBV6-5 and TRBJ2-2; weak D call: TRBD1 (5 bases). The length of the CDR3 is 13 residues. V was shortened by 2 bases and J by 4 bases, with 5 bases between the two germline ends. Germline loops: CDR1 MNHEY, CDR2 SVGAGI. The CDR3 sequence: CASSYRGTGELFF. DNA of the CDR3: TGTGCCAGCAGTTACAGGGGCACCGGGGAGCTGTTTTTT.

The chain is built from TRBV28 and TRBJ1-1; D remains unclear. V was shortened by 6 bases and J by 10 bases, with 18 bases between the two germline ends. Germline CDR1 reads MDHEN; CDR2 reads SYDVKM. This CDR3 spans 13 amino acids. The CDR3 loop reads CASRFHLWPGAFF. CDR3 coding DNA: TGTGCCAGCAGGTTTCACCTTTGGCCTGGAGCTTTCTTT.

This clone has only one observation. The rearrangement uses TRBV30 and TRBJ2-5, with D perhaps matching TRBD2 (5 bases). CDR3 length equals 13 residues. Germline V gene lookup returns CDR1 GTSNPN and CDR2 SVGIG (reference sequence). V was shortened by 3 bases and J by 0 bases, with 8 bases between the two germline ends. CDR3 protein: CAWRDGNQETQYF. In DNA form, the CDR3 reads TGTGCCTGGAGGGACGGGAACCAAGAGACCCAGTACTTC.

The gene calls are TRBV18 and TRBJ2-3; TRBD2 matches 12 bases. The CDR3 has 16 residues. Germline-derived CDR1 and CDR2 are KGHSH and LQKENI. The V gene end was trimmed by 5 bases and the J gene end by 5 bases; junction bases not matched to a gene: 8. The CDR3 loop is CASSDRLAGVVDTQYF. Written as DNA, the CDR3 is TGTGCCAGCTCAGACCGACTAGCGGGGGTTGTAGATACGCAGTATTTT.

The chain has TRBV5-1 and TRBJ1-1; D gene unclear. With 4 bases removed from V and 0 bases from J, the gap between germline ends came to 10 bases. The length of the CDR3 is 14 residues. Germline loops: CDR1 SGHRS, CDR2 YFSETQ. The CDR3 here is CASSQGGVNTEAFF. CDR3 bases: TGCGCCAGCAGCCAAGGAGGCGTGAACACTGAAGCTTTCTTT.

This clone came up once. This chain uses TRBV6-1 with TRBJ1-2; a weak D match, TRBD1 (5 bases). V lost 0 bases and J lost 7, with 12 bases in between. Germline CDR1 reads MNHNS; CDR2 reads SASEGT. CDR3 length: 14 amino acids. In DNA, the CDR3 is TGTGCCAGCAGTGAAGCCTGGACAAGGCCTGGCTACACCTTC. Its protein is CASSEAWTRPGYTF.

This chain connects TRBV29-1 to TRBJ1-1; no definite D call. Per germline, CDR1 SQVTM and CDR2 ANQGSEA. This CDR3 is 11 amino acids long. Trimming left V 6 bases short and J 7 bases short, with 12 bases between. The CDR3 nucleotides are TGCAGCGTCGGCGGGTCCAGTGAAGCTTTCTTT. The encoded protein is CSVGGSSEAFF. The full variable domain, rest sourced from reference TRBV29-1 and TRBJ1-1, is SAVISQKPSRDICQRGTSLTIQCQVDSQVTMMFWYRQQPGQSLTLIATANQGSEATYESGFVIDKFPISRPNLTFSTLTVSNMSPEDSSIYLCSVGGSSEAFFGQGTRLTVV.

The V and J genes are TRBV6-5 and TRBJ2-5; D is possibly TRBD1 or TRBD2 (5 bases each). Germline lookup yields CDR1 MNHEY and CDR2 SVGAGI. V lost 2 bases, J lost 4 bases, and 17 bases lay in between. The CDR3 length is 16 residues. The CDR3 sequence: CASSYGTTSWAETQYF. Here the CDR3 DNA reads TGTGCCAGCAGTTACGGGACCACCTCCTGGGCAGAGACCCAGTACTTC.

The chain is built from TRBV28 and TRBJ1-1, with D perhaps matching TRBD1 (6 bases). The germline V and J ends were trimmed by 2 bases and 3 bases, with 13 bases remaining between them. Per the germline V gene, CDR1 is MDHEN and CDR2 is SYDVKM. There are 15 residues in the CDR3. The CDR3: CASSLARGGDTEAFF. The CDR3 DNA sequence: TGTGCCAGCAGTTTAGCGAGGGGGGGAGACACTGAAGCTTTCTTT.

This rearrangement joins TRBV28 to TRBJ2-7, with 7 nucleotides matching TRBD2. The germline CDR1 and CDR2 sequences are MDHEN and SYDVKM. CDR3 size: 16 residues. The ends lost 6 bases at V and 2 bases at J; junction bases unmatched: 13. The CDR3 loop reads CASSPAGAGKAYEQYF. CDR3 nucleotide sequence: TGTGCCAGCAGCCCCGCGGGAGCAGGAAAGGCCTACGAGCAGTACTTC.

This clone came up once. This chain connects TRBV14 to TRBJ1-1; D uncertain. There are 14 residues in the CDR3. The germline gives CDR1 SGHDN, CDR2 FVKESK. Trimming removed 6 bases from V and 5 bases from J, with 16 bases in between. The CDR3 DNA reads TGTGCCAGCAGAATTAAGGGCCTGGGGACTGAAGCTTTCTTT. Translating it yields CASRIKGLGTEAFF.

This clone was detected a few times. The chain joins TRBV11-1 to TRBJ2-2, with D perhaps TRBD1 or TRBD2 (5 bases each). This CDR3 comprises 15 residues. Between the trimmed V and J ends, which lost 3 bases and 0 bases, there was a span of 8 bases. The germline CDR1 and CDR2 sequences are SGHAT and FQDESV (reference sequence). The CDR3 region is CASSLGRPNTGELFF. DNA for the CDR3: TGTGCCAGCAGCTTGGGACGGCCGAACACCGGGGAGCTGTTTTTT.

J is TRBJ2-7 and V is TRBV4-1; 8 nucleotides match TRBD1. V trimming: 0 bases; J trimming: 0 bases; junction bases outside the gene matches: 16. The CDR3 has 20 residues. The germline V gene encodes CDR1 MGHRA and CDR2 YSYEKL. The DNA for the CDR3 is TGCGCCAGCAGCCAAGATCTGTCCCGGGACAGGATTACGAGCTCCTACGAGCAGTACTTC. Translation: CASSQDLSRDRITSSYEQYF.

The CDR3, as DNA: TGTGCCAGCAGTGCTGACAGGATCGCTGAAGCTTTCTTT. Amino acids: CASSADRIAEAFF. V is TRBV27 and J is TRBJ1-1, with D possibly TRBD1 on 6 matching bases. This CDR3 has 13 amino acids. The germline V gene has CDR1 MNHEY and CDR2 SMNVEV (reference sequence). Trimming stripped 5 bases from V and 6 bases from J, with 13 bases between.

The V and J genes are TRBV7-6 and TRBJ2-7; unclear D gene. Between the trimmed V and J ends, which lost 1 base and 4 bases, there was a span of 17 bases. Per germline, CDR1 SGHVS and CDR2 FNYEAQ. CDR3 length equals 16 residues. The DNA of the CDR3 is TGTGCCAGCAGCTTAGATGGTACAGCTGGGCGTTACGAGCAGTACTTC. Its translation is CASSLDGTAGRYEQYF.

V usage is TRBV5-1 and J usage is TRBJ1-4; maybe TRBD1 (5 bases). The V and J ends lost 1 base and 8 bases respectively, with 12 bases between them. This CDR3 contains 14 residues. Looked up from germline, CDR1 is SGHRS and CDR2 is YFSETQ. The CDR3 DNA is TGCGCCAGCAGCTTGCGGCAGGGTGGAGAAAAACTGTTTTTT. Its translation is CASSLRQGGEKLFF.

The chain combines TRBV20-1 with TRBJ1-2; TRBD1 might be the D (6 bases). Deletions cut 4 bases from V and 8 bases from J, with 11 bases between. CDR1 is DFQATT, CDR2 SNEGSKA, per germline (reference sequence). The CDR3 is made up of 11 amino acids. In DNA form, the CDR3 reads TGCAGTGCTAATGCAGGGGTCGGCTACACCTTC. This translates into CSANAGVGYTF.

The chain uses TRBV30 and TRBJ2-7; no firm D call. Germline V CDR1 and CDR2: GTSNPN, SVGIG (reference sequence). The CDR3 is 13 amino acids. Trimming pared 1 base from V and 0 bases from J, leaving 7 bases between. CDR3 nucleotides: TGTGCCTGGAGTGGTGGCAGCTCCTACGAGCAGTACTTC. Protein: CAWSGGSSYEQYF.

In DNA, the CDR3 is TGTGCCAGCTCACCACCAGCTAGAACAGATACGCAGTATTTT. Its translation is CASSPPARTDTQYF. The chain links TRBV18 to TRBJ2-3; D gene unclear. Looked up from germline, CDR1 is KGHSH and CDR2 is LQKENI. The CDR3 is 14 amino acids. V was shortened by 0 bases and J by 3 bases, with 7 bases between the two germline ends.